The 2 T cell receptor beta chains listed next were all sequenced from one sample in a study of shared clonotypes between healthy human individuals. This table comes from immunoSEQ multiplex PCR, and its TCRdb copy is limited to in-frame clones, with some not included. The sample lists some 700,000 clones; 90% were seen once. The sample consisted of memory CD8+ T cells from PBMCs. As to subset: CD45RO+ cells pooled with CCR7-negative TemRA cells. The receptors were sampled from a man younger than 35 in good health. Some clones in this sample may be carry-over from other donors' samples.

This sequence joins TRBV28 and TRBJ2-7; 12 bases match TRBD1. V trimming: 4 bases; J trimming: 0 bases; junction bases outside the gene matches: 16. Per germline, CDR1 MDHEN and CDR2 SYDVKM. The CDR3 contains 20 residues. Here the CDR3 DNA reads TGTGCCAGCAGTTCGCCGGCGGGACAGGGGGCGCATAAAATCTCCTACGAGCAGTACTTC. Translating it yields CASSSPAGQGAHKISYEQYF.

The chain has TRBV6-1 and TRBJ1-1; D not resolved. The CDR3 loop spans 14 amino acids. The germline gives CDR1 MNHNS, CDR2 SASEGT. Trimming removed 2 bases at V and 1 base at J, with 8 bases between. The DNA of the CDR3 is TGTGCCAGCAGTGAATTGGGTACGAACACTGAAGCTTTCTTT. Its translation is CASSELGTNTEAFF.